This section outlines one T cell receptor beta chain sequence together with its context. The sample belongs to a study of blood T cell repertoires in COVID-19. Authors' processing steps: Cell counts per sample came from amplifying reference gene primers. The table came from immunoSEQ multiplex PCR; TCRdb's copy has only in-frame clones and leaves some out. The DNA gave D and trimming, while V, J and clone size come from that table. The data hold about 150,000 clones, with about 86% observed a single time. This CDR3 contains 15 residues. Trimming left V 1 base short and J 2 bases short, with 14 bases between. Per the germline V gene, CDR1 is SQVTM and CDR2 is ANQGSEA.

The clonotype comes from a man in his fifties who had recovered from COVID-19. Sequencing was carried out using PBMCs or T cells enriched from blood (not recorded which). This chain uses TRBV29-1 with TRBJ1-2, with D maybe TRBD1 (6 bases). Here the CDR3 reads CSVEGGGHGNYGYTF. The CDR3 nucleotides read TGCAGCGTTGAAGGAGGGGGTCACGGGAACTATGGCTACACCTTC.